These 16 T cell receptor beta chains were sequenced from one sample in a study of beta chain features in type 1 diabetes. Of the isolated RNA, all was reverse transcribed, and so the sequenced material was expressed TCRB transcripts. The assay was immunoSEQ multiplex PCR, and TCRdb's table has in-frame clones only and misses some. The sample lists 600,000 to 650,000 clones, about 14% occurring once. Sequencing used naive CD4+ T cells from blood. Receptors were obtained from a man between 18 and 35 years old in good health.

This clone was observed a few times. Other DNA sequences in this specimen translate into the identical CDR3. This sequence joins TRBV18 and TRBJ2-7; TRBD1 aligns across 9 bases. This CDR3 is 15 amino acids long. Germline CDR1 and CDR2: KGHSH and LQKENI. The V and J ends lost 3 bases and 1 base, in that order; junction bases with no gene match: 4. The CDR3 region has the DNA TGTGCCAGCTCACCTCAAGGACAGGGGTCCTACGAGCAGTACTTC. It codes for CASSPQGQGSYEQYF.

The J gene is TRBJ1-6, the V gene TRBV30; no definite D call. Germline V gene lookup returns CDR1 GTSNPN and CDR2 SVGIG (reference sequence). The CDR3 has 11 amino acids. Trimming removed 0 bases at V and 14 bases at J, with 8 bases between. The CDR3 reads CAWSVKGSLHF. The CDR3, as DNA: TGTGCCTGGAGTGTAAAAGGGTCCCTCCACTTT. Variable domain in full (rest from reference TRBV30 and TRBJ1-6): SQTIHQWPATLVQPVGSPLSLECTVEGTSNPNLYWYRQAAGRGLQLLFYSVGIGQISSEVPQNLSASRPQDRQFILSSKKLLLSDSGFYLCAWSVKGSLHFGNGTRLTVT.

This clone has just a few counts. The chain uses TRBV29-1 and TRBJ2-7, with D perhaps TRBD1 (6 bases). The CDR3 loop spans 13 amino acids. V gave up 4 bases and J gave up 0 bases, with 10 bases separating them. The germline V gene encodes CDR1 SQVTM and CDR2 ANQGSEA. CDR3 in DNA: TGCAGCGTTGGACAGGATCCCTCCTACGAGCAGTACTTC. Protein product: CSVGQDPSYEQYF.

The chain couples TRBV5-4 to TRBJ1-3, with D hard to call. The germline CDR1 and CDR2 sequences are SGHNT and YYREEE (reference sequence). The CDR3 runs to 13 residues. The V and J ends lost 3 bases and 0 bases respectively, with 4 bases between them. The CDR3 nucleotides are TGTGCCAGCAGCTGGAGCTCTGGAAACACCATATATTTT. Translating it yields CASSWSSGNTIYF.

This clone was counted between two and nine times. In nucleotides, the CDR3 is TGCGCCAGCAGCTTCCCCACAGGGGTATTACCTCCTGGGGCCAACGTCCTGACTTTC. It codes for CASSFPTGVLPPGANVLTF. The chain carries TRBV5-1 and TRBJ2-6; 7 positions agree with TRBD1. CDR3 length equals 19 residues. V dropped 2 bases and J dropped 2; count of bases not matched to a gene: 13. Germline CDR1 reads SGHRS; CDR2 reads YFSETQ.

This clone was counted a few times. This rearrangement joins TRBV6-5 to TRBJ1-5, with 8 bases fitting TRBD1. From germline, CDR1 is MNHEY and CDR2 SVGAGI. There are 15 residues in the CDR3. The V and J ends lost 6 bases and 6 bases, in that order; junction bases with no gene match: 10. This CDR3 reads CASRGSQGAGQPQHF. CDR3 in DNA: TGTGCCAGCAGGGGATCCCAGGGGGCAGGTCAGCCCCAGCATTTT.

This sequence joins TRBV4-3 and TRBJ2-3; D is possibly TRBD2 (7 bases). CDR1 LGHNA and CDR2 YSLEER come from the germline V gene. Trimming removed 0 bases at V and 1 base at J, with 17 bases between. There are 18 residues in the CDR3. The CDR3 reads CASSQEGSGGRGTDTQYF. The DNA for the CDR3 is TGCGCCAGCAGCCAAGAAGGGTCCGGGGGGCGGGGCACAGATACGCAGTATTTT.

This clone was picked up a small number of times. The genes are TRBV5-4 and TRBJ1-4; TRBD1 agrees at 8 bases. With 1 base clipped from V and 3 bases from J, the junction kept 2 bases outside the gene matches. Per the germline V gene, CDR1 is SGHNT and CDR2 is YYREEE (reference sequence). The CDR3 runs 15 residues. The CDR3 region has the DNA TGTGCCAGCAGCTTGCGGACAGGGTCTAATGAAAAACTGTTTTTT. Translation: CASSLRTGSNEKLFF.

This clone showed up just a few times. This chain connects TRBV29-1 to TRBJ2-2, with 12 bases fitting TRBD2. Germline V lookup: CDR1 SQVTM, CDR2 ANQGSEA. The CDR3 extends over 15 amino acids. V shed 7 bases, J shed 6 bases, and the junction held 9 bases outside the gene matches. CDR3 DNA sequence: TGCAGCGCACTATCTAGCGGGGGGGCCCCCGGGGAGCTGTTTTTT. Amino acids: CSALSSGGAPGELFF.

This clone was seen a handful of times. The chain employs TRBV29-1 and TRBJ1-6; D call uncertain. Germline V gene data show CDR1 as SQVTM and CDR2 as ANQGSEA. CDR3 length: 17 amino acids. V was trimmed by 0 bases and J by 8 bases, leaving 20 bases between them. CDR3 DNA: TGCAGCGTTGAAGAAGTACTAAAGTCCATTGGGGATTCACCCCTCCACTTT. It yields the protein CSVEEVLKSIGDSPLHF. Variable domain in full (rest from reference TRBV29-1 and TRBJ1-6): SAVISQKPSRDICQRGTSLTIQCQVDSQVTMMFWYRQQPGQSLTLIATANQGSEATYESGFVIDKFPISRPNLTFSTLTVSNMSPEDSSIYLCSVEEVLKSIGDSPLHFGNGTRLTVT.

Only a few counts were recorded for this clone. The genes are TRBV7-9 and TRBJ1-4; D gene ambiguous. From germline, CDR1 is SEHNR and CDR2 FQNEAQ (reference sequence). This CDR3 region has 17 residues. V lost 1 base, J lost 0 bases, and 12 bases lay in between. The chain's CDR3 is CASSLERVQTTNEKLFF. The CDR3 bases are TGTGCCAGCAGCTTAGAGAGAGTGCAGACAACTAATGAAAAACTGTTTTTT.

The chain carries TRBV5-4 and TRBJ2-2; no clear D. The V and J ends lost 4 bases and 0 bases respectively, with 10 bases between them. This CDR3 contains 15 residues. The germline gives CDR1 SGHNT, CDR2 YYREEE (reference sequence). CDR3 DNA sequence: TGTGCCAGCAGCCCTACCCTTCCGAACACCGGGGAGCTGTTTTTT. Translating gives CASSPTLPNTGELFF. Together with reference TRBV5-4 and TRBJ2-2, the CDR3 gives the full variable domain: ETGVTQSPTHLIKTRGQQVTLRCSSQSGHNTVSWYQQALGQGPQFIFQYYREEENGRGNFPPRFSGLQFPNYSSELNVNALELDDSALYLCASSPTLPNTGELFFGEGSRLTVL.

The chain has TRBV5-1 and TRBJ2-5; a weak D match, TRBD1 (5 bases). The CDR3 contains 14 residues. With 3 bases removed from V and 1 base from J, the gap between germline ends came to 10 bases. Germline lookup yields CDR1 SGHRS and CDR2 YFSETQ. CDR3 DNA sequence: TGCGCCAGCAGCTCAGGACACATCCAAGAGACCCAGTACTTC. Translated: CASSSGHIQETQYF.

The chain carries TRBV28 and TRBJ1-5; TRBD1 might be the D (5 bases). Trimming took 1 base from V and 11 from J, leaving 18 bases between them. The CDR3 length is 15 residues. Germline lookup yields CDR1 MDHEN and CDR2 SYDVKM. CDR3 sequence reads: CASSLLTGGGRSQHF. The CDR3 DNA reads as TGTGCCAGCAGTTTATTAACCGGCGGGGGTAGGTCCCAGCATTTT. The variable domain in full, completed from reference TRBV28 and TRBJ1-5, reads DVKVTQSSRYLVKRTGEKVFLECVQDMDHENMFWYRQDPGLGLRLIYFSYDVKMKEKGDIPEGYSVSREKKERFSLILESASTNQTSMYLCASSLLTGGGRSQHFGDGTRLSIL.

This clone appeared a few times. The rearrangement links TRBV5-1 to TRBJ2-5, with D perhaps matching TRBD1 (5 bases). Germline-derived CDR1 and CDR2 are SGHRS and YFSETQ. Deletions cut 1 base from V and 5 bases from J, with 15 bases between. The CDR3 is 15 residues long. CDR3 sequence reads: CASSLLSQGPETQYF. In DNA form, the CDR3 reads TGCGCCAGCAGCTTGCTATCGCAGGGTCCGGAGACCCAGTACTTC.

The chain is built from TRBV9 and TRBJ1-5; no clear D. V was trimmed by 0 bases and J by 7 bases, leaving 11 bases between them. Per the germline V gene, CDR1 is SGDLS and CDR2 is YYNGEE. The CDR3 extends over 14 amino acids. This CDR3 reads CASSVGGFSQPQHF. CDR3 in DNA: TGTGCCAGCAGCGTAGGCGGGTTTAGCCAGCCCCAGCATTTT.